The entry that follows covers one TCR beta chain sequence. What it recognizes is unknown. A second PCR of roughly 7 to 11 cycles used a sample-barcoded 5' primer and a J-beta primer mix. Each TCR beta cDNA got a 12-nucleotide random molecular identifier. Each CDR3 protein gets one entry after TCRdb re-called the 5' RACE reads with MiXCR. The table has roughly 930,000 distinct CDR3 sequences, 40% to 60% seen once; the top ten hold roughly 12%. Donation came from healthy Caucasian individuals in Russia who were aged roughly 6 to 95. These data originate in a study of blood T cells in healthy people across ages. Study-wide points: Comparison with aged donors showed that long-lived donors had more naive CD4+ cells and higher diversity. Calculation of diversity from one million T cells yielded estimates considered to be underestimates.

This CDR3 comprises 14 residues. Trimming took off 2 bases at V and 2 bases at J, with 8 bases between the two ends. The germline V gene encodes CDR1 MNHEY and CDR2 SMNVEV (reference sequence). This chain joins TRBV27 and TRBJ2-3; no reliable D call. The sequenced material came from blood. The source is a young man in good health. The CDR3 is CASSLNSNTDTQYF. For the CDR3, the DNA is TGTGCCAGCAGTTTAAACTCGAACACAGATACGCAGTATTTT.